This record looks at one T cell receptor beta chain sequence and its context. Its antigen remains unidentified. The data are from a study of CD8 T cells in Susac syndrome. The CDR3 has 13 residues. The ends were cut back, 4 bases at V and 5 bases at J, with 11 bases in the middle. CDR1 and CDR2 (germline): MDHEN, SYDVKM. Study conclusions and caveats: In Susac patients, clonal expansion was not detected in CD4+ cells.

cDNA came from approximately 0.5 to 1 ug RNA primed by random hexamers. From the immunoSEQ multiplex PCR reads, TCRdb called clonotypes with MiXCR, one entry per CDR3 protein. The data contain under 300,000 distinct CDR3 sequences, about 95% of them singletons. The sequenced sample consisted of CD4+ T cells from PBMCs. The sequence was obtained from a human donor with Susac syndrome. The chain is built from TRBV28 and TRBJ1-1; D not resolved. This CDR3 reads CASSWGSGTEAFF. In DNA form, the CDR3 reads TGTGCCAGCAGTTGGGGATCGGGGACTGAAGCTTTCTTT.